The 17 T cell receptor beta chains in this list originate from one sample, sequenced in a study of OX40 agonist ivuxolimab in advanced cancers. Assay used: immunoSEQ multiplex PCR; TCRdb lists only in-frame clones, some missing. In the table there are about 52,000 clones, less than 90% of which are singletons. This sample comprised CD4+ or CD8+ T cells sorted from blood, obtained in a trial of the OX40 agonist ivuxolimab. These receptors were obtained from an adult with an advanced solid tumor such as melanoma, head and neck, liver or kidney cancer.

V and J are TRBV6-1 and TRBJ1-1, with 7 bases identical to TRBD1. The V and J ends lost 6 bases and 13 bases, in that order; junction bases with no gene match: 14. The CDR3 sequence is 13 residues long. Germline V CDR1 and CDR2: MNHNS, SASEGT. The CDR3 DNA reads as TGTGCCAGCAGCTTGACAGGGCCAGAATCAGTTTTCTTT. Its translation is CASSLTGPESVFF.

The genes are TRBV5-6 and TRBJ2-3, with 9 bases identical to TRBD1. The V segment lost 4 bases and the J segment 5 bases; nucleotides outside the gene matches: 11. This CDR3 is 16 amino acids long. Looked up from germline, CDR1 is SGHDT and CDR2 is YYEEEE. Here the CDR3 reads CASSKITGGAEDTQYF. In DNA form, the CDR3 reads TGTGCCAGCAGCAAAATCACAGGGGGCGCGGAAGATACGCAGTATTTT.

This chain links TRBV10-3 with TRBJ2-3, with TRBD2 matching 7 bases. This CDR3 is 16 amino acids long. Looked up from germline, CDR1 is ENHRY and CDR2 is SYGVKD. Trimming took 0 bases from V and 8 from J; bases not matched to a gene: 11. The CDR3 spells CAISESYRTRGTTQYF. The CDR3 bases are TGTGCCATCAGTGAGTCTTATAGGACTAGAGGGACTACGCAGTATTTT.

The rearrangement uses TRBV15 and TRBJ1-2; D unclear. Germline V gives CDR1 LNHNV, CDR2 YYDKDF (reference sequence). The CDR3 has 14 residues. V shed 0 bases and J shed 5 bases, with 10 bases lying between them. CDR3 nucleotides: TGTGCCACCAGCAGAGATCCCGGGGAGTATGGCTACACCTTC. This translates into CATSRDPGEYGYTF. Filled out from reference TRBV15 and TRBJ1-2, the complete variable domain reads DAMVIQNPRYQVTQFGKPVTLSCSQTLNHNVMYWYQQKSSQAPKLLFHYYDKDFNNEADTPDNFQSRRPNTSFCFLDIRSPGLGDTAMYLCATSRDPGEYGYTFGSGTRLTVV.

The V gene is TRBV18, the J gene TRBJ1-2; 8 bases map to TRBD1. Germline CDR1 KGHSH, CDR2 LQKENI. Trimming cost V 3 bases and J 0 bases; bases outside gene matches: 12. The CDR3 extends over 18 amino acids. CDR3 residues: CASSPSEAGGTTNYGYTF. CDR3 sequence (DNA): TGTGCCAGCTCACCTTCGGAGGCAGGGGGCACAACTAACTATGGCTACACCTTC.

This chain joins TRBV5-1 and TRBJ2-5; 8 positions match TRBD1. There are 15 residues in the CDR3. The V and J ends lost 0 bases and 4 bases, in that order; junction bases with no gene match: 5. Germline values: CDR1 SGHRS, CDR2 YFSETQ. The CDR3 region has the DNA TGCGCCAGCAGCTTGGTCTCCGACAGGGGAGAGACCCAGTACTTC. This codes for CASSLVSDRGETQYF. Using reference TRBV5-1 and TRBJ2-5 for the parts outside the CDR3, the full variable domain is KAGVTQTPRYLIKTRGQQVTLSCSPISGHRSVSWYQQTPGQGLQFLFEYFSETQRNKGNFPGRFSGRQFSNSRSEMNVSTLELGDSALYLCASSLVSDRGETQYFGPGTRLLVL.

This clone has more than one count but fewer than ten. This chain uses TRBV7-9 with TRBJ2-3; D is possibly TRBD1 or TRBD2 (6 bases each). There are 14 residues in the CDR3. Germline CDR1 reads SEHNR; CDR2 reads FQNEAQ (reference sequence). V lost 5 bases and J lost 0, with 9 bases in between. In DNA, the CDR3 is TGTGCCAGCAGCGGGGGGCTCAGCACAGATACGCAGTATTTT. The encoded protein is CASSGGLSTDTQYF.

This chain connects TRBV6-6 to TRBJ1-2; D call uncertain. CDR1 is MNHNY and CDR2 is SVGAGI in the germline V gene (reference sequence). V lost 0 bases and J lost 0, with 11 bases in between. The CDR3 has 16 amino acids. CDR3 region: CASSYSRTETNYGYTF. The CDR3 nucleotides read TGTGCCAGCAGTTACTCCCGGACGGAGACTAACTATGGCTACACCTTC.

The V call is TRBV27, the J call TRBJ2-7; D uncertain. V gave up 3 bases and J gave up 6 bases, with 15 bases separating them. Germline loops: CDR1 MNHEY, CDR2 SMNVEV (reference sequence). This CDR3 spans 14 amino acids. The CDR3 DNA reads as TGTGCCAGCAGTTTCTTAACCGGGCCGCTCGAGCAGTACTTC. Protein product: CASSFLTGPLEQYF.

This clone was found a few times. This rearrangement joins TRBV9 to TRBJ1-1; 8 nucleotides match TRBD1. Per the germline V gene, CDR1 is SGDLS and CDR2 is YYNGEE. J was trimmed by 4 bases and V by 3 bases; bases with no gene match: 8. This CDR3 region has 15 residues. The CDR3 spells CASSAEDREVTEAFF. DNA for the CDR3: TGTGCCAGCAGCGCCGAGGACAGGGAGGTCACTGAAGCTTTCTTT.

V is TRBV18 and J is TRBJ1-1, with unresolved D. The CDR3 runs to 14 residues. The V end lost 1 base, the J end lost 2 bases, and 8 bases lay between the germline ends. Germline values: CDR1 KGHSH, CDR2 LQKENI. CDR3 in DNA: TGTGCCAGCTCACCACGGGATCAAAACACTGAAGCTTTCTTT. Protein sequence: CASSPRDQNTEAFF.

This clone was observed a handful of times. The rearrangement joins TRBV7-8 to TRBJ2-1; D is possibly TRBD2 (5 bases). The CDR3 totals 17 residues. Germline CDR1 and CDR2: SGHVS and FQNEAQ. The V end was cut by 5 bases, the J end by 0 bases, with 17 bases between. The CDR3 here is CASSPPLRAASYNEQFF. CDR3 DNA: TGTGCCAGCAGCCCCCCTCTGAGGGCTGCCTCCTACAATGAGCAGTTCTTC.

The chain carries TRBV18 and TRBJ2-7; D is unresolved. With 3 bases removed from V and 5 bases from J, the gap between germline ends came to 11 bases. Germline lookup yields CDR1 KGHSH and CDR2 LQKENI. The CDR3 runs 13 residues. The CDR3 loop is CASSPYIAHEQYF. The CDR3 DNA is TGTGCCAGCTCACCCTATATAGCTCACGAGCAGTACTTC.

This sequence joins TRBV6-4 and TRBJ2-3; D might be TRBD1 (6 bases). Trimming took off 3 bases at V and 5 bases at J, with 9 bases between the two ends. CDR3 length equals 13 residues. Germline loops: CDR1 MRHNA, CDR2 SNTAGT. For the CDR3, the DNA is TGTGCCAGCAGTGAAGGGGGAGTAGATACGCAGTATTTT. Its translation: CASSEGGVDTQYF.

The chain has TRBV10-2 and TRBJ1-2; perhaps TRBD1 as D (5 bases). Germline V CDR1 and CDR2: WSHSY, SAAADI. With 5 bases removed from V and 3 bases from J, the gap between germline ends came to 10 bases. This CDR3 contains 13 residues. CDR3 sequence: CASSKDTDYGYTF. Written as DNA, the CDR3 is TGCGCCAGCAGTAAGGACACGGACTATGGCTACACCTTC.

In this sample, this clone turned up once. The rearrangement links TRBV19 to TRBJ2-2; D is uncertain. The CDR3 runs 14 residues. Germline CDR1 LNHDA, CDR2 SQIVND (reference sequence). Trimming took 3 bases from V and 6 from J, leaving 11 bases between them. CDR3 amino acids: CASSIVFGPGELFF. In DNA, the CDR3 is TGTGCCAGTAGTATTGTGTTTGGGCCCGGGGAGCTGTTTTTT.

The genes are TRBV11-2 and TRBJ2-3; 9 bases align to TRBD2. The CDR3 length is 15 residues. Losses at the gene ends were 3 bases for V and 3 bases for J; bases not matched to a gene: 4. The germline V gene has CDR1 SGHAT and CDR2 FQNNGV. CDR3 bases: TGTGCCAGCAGCTTTAGCGGGGGAAGAACAGATACGCAGTATTTT. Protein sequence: CASSFSGGRTDTQYF.